Listed here are 14 T cell receptor beta chains from one sample, sequenced in a study of T cells in narcolepsy. Sequencing was performed with immunoSEQ multiplex PCR; in TCRdb, only in-frame clones are kept and a portion is missing. Of around 33,000 clones in the sample, around four fifths are singletons; the top ten hold about 3%. Input material: CD45RA- memory CD4+ T cells from PBMCs. All receptors derive from a human donor with narcolepsy.

V usage is TRBV6-5 and J usage is TRBJ1-2; D unclear. This CDR3 contains 13 residues. Germline V gene lookup returns CDR1 MNHEY and CDR2 SVGAGI. Trimming stripped 2 bases from V and 8 bases from J, with 12 bases between. CDR3 DNA: TGTGCCAGCAGTTACATCCCAGAGGGAGGCTACACCTTC. It translates to CASSYIPEGGYTF.

V gene TRBV30 combines with J gene TRBJ1-4; D is uncertain. The germline V and J ends were trimmed by 2 bases and 8 bases, with 15 bases remaining between them. Germline V lookup: CDR1 GTSNPN, CDR2 SVGIG (reference sequence). There are 14 residues in the CDR3. The CDR3, as DNA: TGTGCCTGGAGTCCAGATCAGCGGCTCGAAAAACTGTTTTTT. It codes for CAWSPDQRLEKLFF.

V usage is TRBV10-2 and J usage is TRBJ1-5; D possibly corresponds to TRBD1 (5 bases). V lost 1 base and J lost 1, with 17 bases in between. CDR1 is WSHSY and CDR2 is SAAADI in the germline V gene. CDR3 length equals 18 residues. Written as DNA, the CDR3 is TGCGCCAGCAGTGAGTATCCCGCGGGACCGAAGAGCAATCAGCCCCAGCATTTT. Its protein is CASSEYPAGPKSNQPQHF.

The chain joins TRBV27 to TRBJ1-3, with D possibly matching TRBD1 (5 bases). Trimming shortened V by 5 bases and J by 4 bases, and 18 bases separated the two germline ends. The germline gives CDR1 MNHEY, CDR2 SMNVEV (reference sequence). The CDR3 is 16 amino acids. The CDR3 here is CASSPLAGGTGNTIYF. CDR3 coding DNA: TGTGCCAGCAGTCCCCTTGCCGGGGGGACCGGAAACACCATATATTTT.

This chain links TRBV11-1 with TRBJ2-3; 11 positions match TRBD1. The CDR3 extends over 16 amino acids. After removal of 4 bases from V and 5 bases from J, the junction contained 8 bases not matched to a gene. Germline loops: CDR1 SGHAT, CDR2 FQDESV (reference sequence). CDR3 in DNA: TGTGCCAGCAGCTCCCGGACAGGGGGCGGGGGAGATACGCAGTATTTT. It is translated as CASSSRTGGGGDTQYF.

The V gene is TRBV29-1, the J gene TRBJ2-3; no firm D call. With 6 bases removed from V and 3 bases from J, the gap between germline ends came to 13 bases. CDR1 and CDR2 from the germline V gene are SQVTM and ANQGSEA. The CDR3 runs to 13 residues. The CDR3 nucleotides read TGCAGCGTCTCCTCCACCAGTACAGATACGCAGTATTTT. Amino acid sequence: CSVSSTSTDTQYF.

J is TRBJ1-5 and V is TRBV5-1; weak D call: TRBD1 (5 bases). Germline CDR1 is SGHRS and CDR2 is YFSETQ. The V gene lost 0 bases and the J gene lost 1 base, with 11 bases spanning the gap. The CDR3 is 16 residues long. The CDR3 loop reads CASSLGPGGSNQPQHF. DNA of the CDR3: TGCGCCAGCAGCTTGGGCCCTGGGGGGAGCAATCAGCCCCAGCATTTT.

J is TRBJ2-1 and V is TRBV7-2; D perhaps matches TRBD1 (6 bases). CDR3 length: 15 residues. In germline, CDR1 is SGHTA, CDR2 FQGNSA. V lost 6 bases, J lost 6 bases, and 18 bases lay in between. Here the CDR3 reads CASSSRGPQSNEQFF. The CDR3, as DNA: TGTGCCAGCAGTTCCAGGGGCCCTCAAAGCAATGAGCAGTTCTTC.

This chain joins TRBV28 and TRBJ2-7, with 7 bases matching TRBD1. This CDR3 is built from 12 residues. Germline assignment: CDR1 MDHEN and CDR2 SYDVKM. After removal of 8 bases from V and 3 bases from J, the junction contained 4 bases not matched to a gene. CDR3 DNA sequence: TGTGCCAGCCGGACAGGTTTCTACGAGCAGTACTTC. It encodes CASRTGFYEQYF.

V usage is TRBV6-5 and J usage is TRBJ2-1, with TRBD2 as a possible D gene (6 bases). The CDR3 contains 12 residues. From germline, CDR1 is MNHEY and CDR2 SVGAGI. Trimming stripped 5 bases from V and 9 bases from J, with 11 bases between. CDR3 coding DNA: TGTGCCAGCAGTCGGGAGCGGTCTGAGCAGTTCTTC. Its protein product is CASSRERSEQFF.

CDR3 residues: CASSFHFSGANVLTF. CDR3 DNA sequence: TGTGCCAGCAGCTTTCATTTCTCTGGGGCCAACGTCCTGACTTTC. The chain couples TRBV7-9 to TRBJ2-6; D gene uncertain. The CDR3 covers 15 residues. Germline V gene lookup returns CDR1 SEHNR and CDR2 FQNEAQ (reference sequence). The V gene lost 3 bases and the J gene lost 0 bases, with 6 bases spanning the gap.

The chain has TRBV15 and TRBJ2-6; 8 bases are a match to TRBD1. The J segment lost 2 bases and the V segment lost 0 bases, leaving 6 bases of the junction unmatched. This CDR3 region has 18 residues. Germline V gene lookup returns CDR1 LNHNV and CDR2 YYDKDF (reference sequence). The CDR3 DNA reads as TGTGCCACCAGCAGAGACCCGACAGGGGAGACTGGGGCCAACGTCCTGACTTTC. It specifies CATSRDPTGETGANVLTF.

The rearrangement joins TRBV6-6 to TRBJ1-1; D gene unclear. The CDR3 is 12 amino acids. Germline CDR1 and CDR2: MNHNY and SVGAGI (reference sequence). V lost 5 bases to trimming and J lost 6 bases, with 10 bases between them. DNA for the CDR3: TGTGCCAGCAGTCCCAGTCTCTCTGAAGCTTTCTTT. The encoded protein is CASSPSLSEAFF.

This sequence joins TRBV25-1 and TRBJ1-6, with D unclear. The germline V gene has CDR1 MGHDK and CDR2 SYGVNS. This CDR3 region has 12 residues. V was cut by 3 bases and J by 7 bases, with 4 bases left in between. DNA for the CDR3: TGTGCCAGCAGTGAGACGAATTCACCCCTCCACTTT. Translating it yields CASSETNSPLHF.